One sample yielded the 5 T cell receptor beta chains listed below, sequenced in a study of control samples from healthy donors and cancer patients. The method was immunoSEQ multiplex PCR; TCRdb's version includes in-frame clones alone and lacks a portion of them. The data hold approximately 100,000 clones, with about 89% observed a single time. Sample: PBMCs. These receptors all come from a man between 60 and 70 years old with lung cancer.

The rearrangement joins TRBV6-6 to TRBJ1-2, with D tentatively TRBD1 (5 bases). Trimming took 5 bases from V and 2 from J, leaving 9 bases between them. This CDR3 contains 13 residues. Per germline, CDR1 MNHNY and CDR2 SVGAGI (reference sequence). CDR3 in DNA: TGTGCCAGCAGTCGGGACGGAAACTATGGCTACACCTTC. Translating it yields CASSRDGNYGYTF.

The chain links TRBV12-3 or TRBV12-4 to TRBJ2-5, with D hard to call. V dropped 3 bases and J dropped 9 bases, with 8 bases sitting between them. This CDR3 has 11 amino acids. The CDR3 bases are TGTGCCAGCAGTTTGAAGTGGGCCCAGTACTTC. Translating it yields CASSLKWAQYF.

The chain couples TRBV18 to TRBJ1-1; maybe TRBD1 (6 bases). The V end was cut by 5 bases, the J end by 5 bases, with 15 bases between. Germline V gene data show CDR1 as KGHSH and CDR2 as LQKENI. The CDR3 extends over 14 amino acids. CDR3 DNA sequence: TGTGCCAGCTCATGGGAAAAAGGGGGAACTGAAGCTTTCTTT. Protein product: CASSWEKGGTEAFF.

This clone showed up just once. The chain recombines TRBV5-6 with TRBJ1-2, with TRBD1 as a possible D gene (5 bases). The ends were cut back, 4 bases at V and 8 bases at J, with 12 bases in the middle. The CDR3 has 12 residues. Germline CDR1 reads SGHDT; CDR2 reads YYEEEE. For the CDR3, the DNA is TGTGCCAGCAGCAGCGGCGGGGGAGGCTACACCTTC. This translates into CASSSGGGGYTF.

This chain uses TRBV2 with TRBJ1-1; D is undetermined. Trimming took 6 bases from V and 4 from J, leaving 9 bases between them. The germline V gene has CDR1 SNHLY and CDR2 FYNNEI. CDR3 size: 12 residues. The DNA of the CDR3 is TGTGCCAGCAGCCCCGGGATCACTGAAGCTTTCTTT. This translates into CASSPGITEAFF. The variable domain in full, with the rest retrieved from reference TRBV2 and TRBJ1-1, is EPEVTQTPSHQVTQMGQEVILRCVPISNHLYFYWYRQILGQKVEFLVSFYNNEISEKSEIFDDQFSVERPDGSNFTLKIRSTKLEDSAMYFCASSPGITEAFFGQGTRLTVV.